This T cell receptor (beta chain) was retrieved from a study of lymphopenia after photon versus proton radiotherapy. The V end was cut by 4 bases, the J end by 1 base, with 13 bases between. There are 15 residues in the CDR3. Germline V gives CDR1 SGHTA, CDR2 FQGNSA. Libraries were prepared by immunoSEQ multiplex PCR; TCRdb keeps only in-frame clonotypes and omits some of them. The sample includes 55,000 to 70,000 clones, 85% to 90% of them seen just once. This sample comprised peripheral blood, obtained from a patient treated with proton-based radiotherapy. The chain couples TRBV7-2 to TRBJ1-1; a possible D gene is TRBD1 (6 bases). The receptor's source is a man aged 80 or over with esophageal cancer. The CDR3 nucleotides read TGTGCCAGCAGCTCGTCGCCGACAGGGAACACTGAAGCTTTCTTT. It codes for CASSSSPTGNTEAFF.